These T cell receptor beta chains were read from a single sample in a study of T cells in Graves' hyperthyroidism and ophthalmopathy. MiXCR was run by TCRdb on the multiplex PCR reads, yielding one entry per CDR3 protein. The top ten hold roughly an eighth of the sample, which has hundreds of thousands of distinct CDR3 sequences, approximately 14% seen once. The sequenced material came from blood. These TCRs come from a woman aged 18-35 years with Graves' hyperthyroidism. The CDR3 runs from the conserved cysteine through the conserved F or W. A D gene is named only where the DNA matches it firmly. A clone size is listed for some rows: how often the clone was seen (once, few, many), or a class if it is expanded.

>TRBD1|TRBV11-2|TRBJ2-1|many
TGTGCCAGCAGCGAGGGACAGGGAGACAATGAGCAGTTCTTC
CASSEGQGDNEQFF
>-|TRBV9|TRBJ2-2|-
TGTGCCAGCACCACGGGACTCAGCACCGGGGAGCTGTTTTTT
CASTTGLSTGELFF
>-|TRBV11-2|TRBJ2-1|many
TGTGCCAGCAGCTTCGGACCGGGACTCTCCGACAATGAGCAGTTCTTC
CASSFGPGLSDNEQFF
>TRBD1|TRBV14|TRBJ2-1|-
TGTGCCAGCAGCCAAGATGGGACAGGGTTTGGTGAGCAGTTCTTC
CASSQDGTGFGEQFF
>TRBD1|TRBV10-3|TRBJ1-6|-
TGTGCCATCAGAAGGGGGCAGGATTCACCCCTCCACTTT
CAIRRGQDSPLHF
>TRBD2|TRBV10-3|TRBJ2-3|few
TGTGCCACCTTAGGAACTAGCGGGAGCACAGATACGCAGTATTTT
CATLGTSGSTDTQYF
>-|TRBV6-1|TRBJ1-1|many
TGTGCCAGCAGCGGGGGGCTTACTGAAGCTTTCTTT
CASSGGLTEAFF
>-|TRBV7-2|TRBJ1-5|few
TGTGCCAGCAGCCAGAGCGGGACGTATCAGCCCCAGCATTTT
CASSQSGTYQPQHF
>TRBD1|TRBV4-3|TRBJ1-5|-
TGCGCCAGCAGCCAACGGACAGGGAGTCAGCCCCAGCATTTT
CASSQRTGSQPQHF
>TRBD1|TRBV27|TRBJ1-2|many
TGTGCCAGCAGTTCCTCGACAGGGGTCTATGGCTACACCTTC
CASSSSTGVYGYTF
>-|TRBV2|TRBJ1-1|many
TGTGCCAGCAGTGACCCGGGCAGGATGAACACTGAAGCTTTCTTT
CASSDPGRMNTEAFF
>-|TRBV6-1|TRBJ1-4|many
TGTGCCAGCAGTCGCCGGTCGGACGAAAAACTGTTTTTT
CASSRRSDEKLFF
>-|TRBV11-2|TRBJ2-7|many
TGTGCCAGCAGCTTAGTAGGAAACGAGCAGTACTTC
CASSLVGNEQYF
>-|TRBV20-1|TRBJ1-5|-
TGCAGTGCTATTTACAGTTTTAATCAGCCCCAGCATTTT
CSAIYSFNQPQHF
>-|TRBV28|TRBJ2-2|many
TGTGCCAGCTCTAAGGGACCGAACACCGGGGAGCTGTTTTTT
CASSKGPNTGELFF
>TRBD2|TRBV20-1|TRBJ2-5|many
TGCAGTGCTGAAGCGGGATTTTACCAAGAGACCCAGTACTTC
CSAEAGFYQETQYF
>-|TRBV5-5|TRBJ1-1|many
TGTGCCAGCAGATCTCTCCTGGGGACTGAAGCTTTCTTT
CASRSLLGTEAFF
>TRBD2|TRBV20-1|TRBJ2-4|few
TGCAGTGCTGGAGGGACTAGCGGGGCCGGGAACATTCAGTACTTC
CSAGGTSGAGNIQYF
>-|TRBV7-9|TRBJ2-7|many
TGTGCCAGCAGCTTAGCGGGACAAACCTACGAGCAGTACTTC
CASSLAGQTYEQYF
>-|TRBV24-1|TRBJ2-1|-
TGTGCCACCAGTGTGGGGCCTTCCAATGAGCAGTTCTTC
CATSVGPSNEQFF
>-|TRBV7-2|TRBJ2-2|many
TGTGCCAGCAGCCCAGATGTCACCGGGGAGCTGTTTTTT
CASSPDVTGELFF
>-|TRBV7-9|TRBJ2-2|-
TGTGCCAGCATTGATACCCCGAGCACCGGGGAGCTGTTTTTT
CASIDTPSTGELFF
>-|TRBV28|TRBJ2-7|many
TGTGCCAGCAGTACACCGTCCGGAGTACACTACGAGCAGTACTTC
CASSTPSGVHYEQYF
>TRBD2|TRBV11-2|TRBJ2-7|many
TGTGCCAGCAGCCCGACTAGCGGGGGGTCCTACGAGCAGTACTTC
CASSPTSGGSYEQYF
>TRBD1|TRBV24-1|TRBJ1-1|many
TGTGCCACCAGTGATTTGAAAGGGGGCGGCTTCTTT
CATSDLKGGGFF
>-|TRBV29-1|TRBJ1-1|few
TGCAGCGTTGTTGACGGGGGGAACACTGAAGCTTTCTTT
CSVVDGGNTEAFF
>-|TRBV11-1|TRBJ2-2|many
TGTGCCAGCAGCTTGGGTAGAAGGTGGATCGCGAACACCGGGGAGCTGTTTTTT
CASSLGRRWIANTGELFF
>-|TRBV14|TRBJ1-2|-
TGTGCCAGCAGCGAAGGGGTCAGCTATGGCTACACCTTC
CASSEGVSYGYTF
>-|TRBV6-1|TRBJ1-3|few
TGTGCCAGCAACTGGGGACCTGGAAACACCATATATTTT
CASNWGPGNTIYF
>TRBD1|TRBV4-1|TRBJ1-5|-
TGCGCCAGCAGCCAGAGGGTCGGACAAGGACAGGCTAATAGCAATCAGCCCCAGCATTTT
CASSQRVGQGQANSNQPQHF
>-|TRBV3-1|TRBJ2-3|many
TGTGCCAGCAGCCAACACCGGACAGACGCTGGCGCAGATACGCAGTATTTT
CASSQHRTDAGADTQYF
>TRBD1|TRBV24-1|TRBJ2-3|many
TGTGCCACCAGTAAGACAGGGGCCACAGATACGCAGTATTTT
CATSKTGATDTQYF
>-|TRBV29-1|TRBJ2-2|many
TGCAGCGTTGAAGGACCGGGAGTCACCGGGGAGCTGTTTTTT
CSVEGPGVTGELFF
>TRBD1|TRBV7-8|TRBJ2-7|many
TGTGCCAGCAGCTTAACGACAGGGTTCTACGAGCAGTACTTC
CASSLTTGFYEQYF
>-|TRBV4-2|TRBJ1-1|few
TGTGCCAGCAGCCCCTCGACAGCGAACACTGAAGCTTTCTTT
CASSPSTANTEAFF
>TRBD2|TRBV4-1|TRBJ2-1|many
TGCGCCAGCAGCCATTTGGGGCTAGCGGGAGGCTTCTCCTACAATGAGCAGTTCTTC
CASSHLGLAGGFSYNEQFF
>TRBD2|TRBV19|TRBJ2-7|-
TGTGCCAGTAGCGACCCTTCTAGCGGGGGCCCCTACGAGCAGTACTTC
CASSDPSSGGPYEQYF
>-|TRBV15|TRBJ2-3|few
TGTGCCACCAGCCGAACCCCAGGGTTACGCACAGATACGCAGTATTTT
CATSRTPGLRTDTQYF
>-|TRBV4-1|TRBJ2-2|-
TGCGCCAGCAGCCAAGCAGCTGGGGAGCTGTTTTTT
CASSQAAGELFF
>TRBD1|TRBV10-2|TRBJ1-5|many
TGCGCCAGCAGTGAGTCGGGGACAGGGGGCAATCAGCCCCAGCATTTT
CASSESGTGGNQPQHF